This TCR beta chain was identified during a study of shared clonotypes between healthy human individuals. Study-wide results and caveats: Exclusively blood specimens were collected; tissue repertoires likely differ.

Concerning this clone itself: Its cognate antigen is unknown.

Assay runs were performed at deep level. Measured with immunoSEQ multiplex PCR; TCRdb has only the in-frame clones, and not every one. The repertoire holds fewer than 600,000 clones, with 70% to 80% as singletons. Genomic DNA of unsorted samples came from tens of millions of PBMCs. The germline V gene has CDR1 MNHNY and CDR2 SVGAGI (reference sequence). The CDR3 has 13 amino acids. The V end was cut by 6 bases, the J end by 4 bases, with 13 bases between. The sequenced sample consisted of PBMCs. This rearrangement joins TRBV6-6 to TRBJ2-7; no definite D call. This clonotype was obtained from a woman aged 40 to 50 in good health. Some clones in this sample may be carry-over from other donors' samples. CDR3 nucleotide sequence: TGTGCCAGCAGCCATAGTATGGTGTACGAGCAGTACTTC. It translates to CASSHSMVYEQYF.